This record looks at one T cell receptor (beta chain) sequence and its context. As yet, its antigen is unknown. The data derive from a study of cytomegalovirus exposure and HLA in healthy donors. Study observations and caveats: Available immune exposure information was restricted to CMV serostatus only. In a later analysis, TCR association rates varied by HLA locus: DRB1 most, HLA-C fewest.

This CDR3 is 13 amino acids long. Trimming pared 5 bases from V and 2 bases from J, leaving 8 bases between. Germline V gives CDR1 LNHDA, CDR2 SQIVND (reference sequence). 13 Jbeta primers and 60 Vbeta primers were used for the PCR. In the authors' methods: Around 76 million unique TCR beta chains, roughly 11 million shared, were counted in a later analysis. The assay was immunoSEQ multiplex PCR, and TCRdb's table has in-frame clones only and misses some. V, J and clone size were drawn from that table, and D and trimming were deduced from the DNA. The sample features 150,000 or so clones, with about 2.3% in its top ten.

Sample: PBMCs. J is TRBJ2-3 and V is TRBV19; D might be TRBD1 (5 bases). The source is a woman younger than 35 in good health and CMV-seronegative. DNA of the CDR3: TGTGCCAGTAGTGAGGACATCACAGATACGCAGTATTTT. Amino acid sequence: CASSEDITDTQYF.